Listed below are T cell receptor beta chains from one sample, sequenced in a study of blood T cell repertoires in COVID-19. Method: immunoSEQ multiplex PCR; TCRdb's copy keeps in-frame clones and lacks some. The data hold around 200,000 clones, with 70% to 90% observed a single time. The specimen was peripheral blood. The source is a human donor with active or convalescent COVID-19. The donor label of this sample is uncertain. Each CDR3 is given with its conserved first and last residue. The D gene is left open where the match is weak. Expanded clones are given a class, and other clones once, few, many or no size at all.

CDR3aa	CDR3nt	j_gene	v_gene	abundance	d_gene
CSVRTGAFNYGYTF	TGCAGCGTGAGGACAGGGGCATTTAACTATGGCTACACCTTC	TRBJ1-2	TRBV29-1	-	TRBD1
CASSIGGPQETQYF	TGTGCCAGTAGTATAGGAGGGCCCCAAGAGACCCAGTACTTC	TRBJ2-5	TRBV19	-	-
CASSGELGGTEAFF	TGCGCCAGCAGTGGTGAATTAGGGGGCACTGAAGCTTTCTTT	TRBJ1-1	TRBV10-1	few	-
CASSKQGVQETQYF	TGTGCCAGCAGTAAACAGGGTGTACAAGAGACCCAGTACTTC	TRBJ2-5	TRBV6-5	-	-
CASSTGGLRYQPQHF	TGTGCCAGTAGTACGGGGGGGCTAAGATATCAGCCCCAGCATTTT	TRBJ1-5	TRBV19	-	-
CASRPPGLAEETQYF	TGTGCTAGCAGACCTCCGGGACTAGCAGAAGAGACCCAGTACTTC	TRBJ2-5	TRBV7-7	once	TRBD2
CASSLDNERDTQYF	TGTGCCAGCAGCTTAGACAATGAGCGGGATACGCAGTATTTT	TRBJ2-3	TRBV7-9	-	-
CASSEGPSPDYEQYF	TGTGCCAGCAGTGAGGGGCCCTCACCCGACTACGAGCAGTACTTC	TRBJ2-7	TRBV6-1	-	-
CASSSGGQGGTTQYF	TGTGCCAGCAGCAGTGGGGGACAGGGGGGGACTACGCAGTATTTT	TRBJ2-3	TRBV5-4	-	TRBD1
CASSQDLIGQGSYEQYF	TGTGCCAGCAGCCAAGATCTTATTGGACAGGGGTCTTACGAGCAGTACTTC	TRBJ2-7	TRBV3-1/TRBV3-2	-	TRBD1
CASRESEGAYEQYF	TGTGCCAGCAGGGAGTCGGAAGGAGCCTACGAGCAGTACTTC	TRBJ2-7	TRBV2	-	-
CASSLSGVLGVETQYF	TGTGCCAGCAGCTTGTCCGGGGTACTAGGCGTGGAGACCCAGTACTTC	TRBJ2-5	TRBV5-6	-	-
CASSIQGSDYGYTF	TGTGCCAGTAGTATCCAGGGATCGGACTATGGCTACACCTTC	TRBJ1-2	TRBV19	-	-
CASSKDTDGGAEAFF	TGTGCCAGCAGCAAAGACACGGACGGGGGGGCTGAAGCTTTCTTT	TRBJ1-1	TRBV21-1	-	-
CASSGDSGMRDTQYF	TGCGCCAGCAGTGGAGATAGCGGGATGAGGGATACGCAGTATTTT	TRBJ2-3	TRBV10-1	few	TRBD2
CASSLFGGNYEQYF	TGTGCCAGCAGCTTATTCGGGGGAAACTACGAGCAGTACTTC	TRBJ2-7	TRBV7-9	-	-
CASSQDWGTGYTQYF	TGCGCCAGCAGCCAAGATTGGGGGACAGGGTATACGCAGTATTTT	TRBJ2-3	TRBV4-3	-	TRBD1
CASSPTFETQYF	TGTGCCAGCAGCCCTACCTTTGAGACCCAGTACTTC	TRBJ2-5	TRBV2	few	-
CASSFQGQTTAFF	TGTGCCAGCAGTTTCCAGGGACAGACTACCGCTTTCTTT	TRBJ1-1	TRBV27	-	TRBD1
CASRISGNNEQFF	TGTGCCAGCAGAATTAGCGGGAACAATGAGCAGTTCTTC	TRBJ2-1	TRBV7-9	-	TRBD2
CASSIGGPATEAFF	TGTGCCAGTAGTATCGGGGGTCCGGCTACTGAAGCTTTCTTT	TRBJ1-1	TRBV19	few	-
CASSQDNFNYGYTF	TGTGCCAGCAGCCAGGACAACTTTAACTATGGCTACACCTTC	TRBJ1-2	TRBV27	-	-
CASGWGLETQYF	TGTGCCAGCGGGTGGGGGCTGGAGACCCAGTACTTC	TRBJ2-5	TRBV7-9	-	-
CASELAPTYEQYF	TGTGCCAGCGAACTAGCGCCTACCTACGAGCAGTACTTC	TRBJ2-7	TRBV6-5	once	TRBD2
CASSPWRLAGGNYEQYF	TGTGCCAGCAGCCCATGGCGCCTAGCGGGAGGGAACTACGAGCAGTACTTC	TRBJ2-7	TRBV11-2	-	TRBD2
CASSQQETQYF	TGTGCCAGCAGTCAACAAGAGACCCAGTACTTC	TRBJ2-5	TRBV11-2	once	-
CASSVVAGGLYNEQFF	TGTGCCAGCAGCGTAGTAGCGGGAGGGCTATACAATGAGCAGTTCTTC	TRBJ2-1	TRBV9	-	TRBD2
CASSQVDNQGEKLFF	TGTGCCAGCAGCCAAGTTGACAACCAGGGGGAAAAACTGTTTTTT	TRBJ1-4	TRBV4-2	-	-
CASSSASPGTSGFYEQYF	TGTGCCAGCAGCTCAGCTAGCCCGGGGACTAGCGGGTTCTACGAGCAGTACTTC	TRBJ2-7	TRBV25-1	-	TRBD2
CASSGLQETQYF	TGTGCCAGCAGCGGACTCCAAGAGACCCAGTACTTC	TRBJ2-5	TRBV2	once	-
CASSFGHDEQYF	TGTGCCAGCAGTTTCGGACACGACGAGCAGTACTTC	TRBJ2-7	TRBV12-3/TRBV12-4	-	-
CASSIDRGAGGYTF	TGTGCCAGTAGTATAGACCGTGGGGCCGGGGGCTACACCTTC	TRBJ1-2	TRBV19	-	-
CASSQDSGGGQYF	TGTGCCAGCAGCCAAGATTCGGGGGGAGGGCAGTACTTC	TRBJ2-7	TRBV4-2	-	TRBD2
CASSETGGADYGYTF	TGTGCCAGCAGCGAAACAGGGGGCGCAGACTATGGCTACACCTTC	TRBJ1-2	TRBV9	-	TRBD1
CASSPWDTYEQYF	TGTGCCAGCAGCCCTTGGGACACCTACGAGCAGTACTTC	TRBJ2-7	TRBV5-5	-	-
CASSPGLAGATRGDTQYF	TGTGCCAGCAGCCCCGGACTAGCGGGGGCGACGCGGGGAGATACGCAGTATTTT	TRBJ2-3	TRBV4-2	-	TRBD2
CASRTQGGGNTGELFF	TGTGCCAGCAGAACGCAGGGGGGAGGAAACACCGGGGAGCTGTTTTTT	TRBJ2-2	TRBV6-6	-	-
CASTPQVKPSNQPQHF	TGTGCCAGTACCCCCCAAGTTAAGCCCAGCAATCAGCCCCAGCATTTT	TRBJ1-5	TRBV19	-	-
CASSWGQGSYEQYF	TGTGCCAGCAGCTGGGGACAGGGGTCCTACGAGCAGTACTTC	TRBJ2-7	TRBV7-2	-	TRBD1
CASSQGSGGPYEQYF	TGTGCCAGCAGCCAGGGTAGCGGGGGACCCTACGAGCAGTACTTC	TRBJ2-7	TRBV3-1/TRBV3-2	once	TRBD2
CSASSSGQGIPDTQYF	TGCAGTGCTAGTTCGTCGGGACAGGGGATTCCAGATACGCAGTATTTT	TRBJ2-3	TRBV20-1	-	TRBD1
CASSEVGGQGETQYF	TGTGCCAGCAGTGAAGTTGGGGGACAGGGGGAGACCCAGTACTTC	TRBJ2-5	TRBV2	-	TRBD1